The present entry profiles one T cell receptor beta chain with its context. Its target is not known. The data are from a study of CD8 T cells in ankylosing spondylitis. CDR1 and CDR2 (germline): LGHDT, YNNKEL (reference sequence). The CDR3 runs 17 residues. Trimming stripped 10 bases from V and 7 bases from J, with 31 bases between. Study-wide points: Several of the motif variants were reported before in synovial fluid and blood from reactive arthritis. What seemed typical of ankylosing spondylitis blood was a TCR beta motif built from under 10 highly homologous variants. Peripheral blood held disease-linked clones only at relatively low frequency, and these were CD8+. Matched synovial fluid from ankylosing spondylitis patients was reported to be enriched for disease-linked clones.

TCRdb reprocessed the 5' RACE reads via MiXCR and lists one record per CDR3 protein. The sample consists of approximately 190,000 distinct CDR3 sequences, roughly 13% of them appearing once. The rearrangement joins TRBV3-1 to TRBJ1-2; unclear D gene. This TCR was recovered from a female donor with ankylosing spondylitis or in good health (not recorded which). The sequenced material came from blood, either unsorted or a sorted T cell fraction (not recorded which). CDR3 loop: CATCQDFFPAGVVGYTF. CDR3 DNA sequence: TGTGCCACCTGCCAAGATTTTTTCCCCGCTGGGGTCGTTGGCTACACCTTC.